Listed below are T cell receptor beta chains from one sample, sequenced in a study of blood T cells in healthy people across ages. TCRdb itself ran the 5' RACE reads through MiXCR, one entry per CDR3 protein. Altogether hundreds of thousands of distinct CDR3 sequences are present, 55% to 70% being singletons, with the ten largest covering about 20%. Sequencing was carried out using blood. Receptors originate from a man aged 25 to 45 in good health. CDR3s include the opening cysteine and the closing phenylalanine or tryptophan. The order of the fields is J gene, clone size, V gene, D gene, CDR3 protein, CDR3 DNA. D genes are given only for firm matches. Size is stated for part of the rows, as once, few or many counts, or as a class when the clone is expanded.

j_call: TRBJ1-2
clone_size: NA
v_call: TRBV20-1
d_call: TRBD1
cdr3_aa: CSAINDRVGYTF
cdr3_nt: TGCAGTGCTATAAACGACAGGGTTGGCTACACCTTC

j_call: TRBJ2-7
clone_size: many
v_call: TRBV5-1
d_call: NA
cdr3_aa: CASSIRQQGGEQYF
cdr3_nt: TGCGCCAGCAGCATTAGACAGCAGGGTGGTGAGCAGTACTTC

j_call: TRBJ2-7
clone_size: NA
v_call: TRBV28
d_call: TRBD2
cdr3_aa: CASSTRTSGRAAKSYEQYF
cdr3_nt: TGTGCCAGCAGTACTCGGACTAGCGGGAGGGCCGCGAAGTCCTACGAGCAGTACTTC

j_call: TRBJ2-4
clone_size: few
v_call: TRBV20-1
d_call: NA
cdr3_aa: CSAGKAGAPLSDEQYF
cdr3_nt: TGCAGTGCTGGCAAAGCCGGGGCCCCACTCTCGGATGAGCAGTACTTC

j_call: TRBJ2-7
clone_size: NA
v_call: TRBV6-5
d_call: TRBD1
cdr3_aa: CASSPGQRYEQYF
cdr3_nt: TGTGCCAGCAGTCCGGGACAGAGATACGAGCAGTACTTC

j_call: TRBJ2-4
clone_size: NA
v_call: TRBV4-1
d_call: NA
cdr3_aa: CASSRQGENIQYF
cdr3_nt: TGCGCCAGCAGCCGCCAGGGAGAAAACATTCAGTACTTC

j_call: TRBJ1-2
clone_size: few
v_call: TRBV3-1
d_call: NA
cdr3_aa: CASSISATNYGYTF
cdr3_nt: TGTGCCAGCAGTATTTCAGCCACTAACTATGGCTACACCTTC

j_call: TRBJ1-2
clone_size: few
v_call: TRBV5-1
d_call: NA
cdr3_aa: CASSLEADYGYTF
cdr3_nt: TGCGCCAGCAGCTTGGAGGCAGACTATGGCTACACCTTC

j_call: TRBJ2-1
clone_size: NA
v_call: TRBV12-3/TRBV12-4
d_call: TRBD2
cdr3_aa: CASTLSGRASNEQFF
cdr3_nt: TGTGCCAGCACCCTAAGCGGGAGGGCTTCCAACGAGCAGTTCTTC

j_call: TRBJ2-1
clone_size: NA
v_call: TRBV29-1
d_call: NA
cdr3_aa: CSVELVSYNEQFF
cdr3_nt: TGCAGCGTTGAATTGGTCAGCTACAATGAGCAGTTCTTC

j_call: TRBJ1-1
clone_size: NA
v_call: TRBV12-5
d_call: NA
cdr3_aa: CASGLVGRAGPYTEAFF
cdr3_nt: TGTGCTAGTGGTTTGGTCGGCAGGGCAGGTCCATACACTGAAGCTTTCTTT

j_call: TRBJ2-1
clone_size: NA
v_call: TRBV9
d_call: NA
cdr3_aa: CASSEVGDEQFF
cdr3_nt: TGTGCCAGCAGCGAGGTAGGCGATGAGCAGTTCTTC

j_call: TRBJ2-7
clone_size: NA
v_call: TRBV20-1
d_call: NA
cdr3_aa: CSVGGHTSYEQYF
cdr3_nt: TGCAGTGTCGGCGGTCACACCTCCTACGAGCAGTACTTC

j_call: TRBJ2-1
clone_size: many
v_call: TRBV11-3
d_call: NA
cdr3_aa: CASSSRDQGGDEQFF
cdr3_nt: TGTGCCAGCAGCTCCCGGGACCAAGGAGGCGATGAGCAGTTCTTC

j_call: TRBJ2-3
clone_size: NA
v_call: TRBV6-2/TRBV6-3
d_call: NA
cdr3_aa: CASSAPGTFADTQYF
cdr3_nt: TGTGCCAGCAGTGCCCCAGGGACATTCGCAGATACGCAGTATTTT

j_call: TRBJ2-1
clone_size: NA
v_call: TRBV9
d_call: NA
cdr3_aa: CASSVLWLAMNEQFF
cdr3_nt: TGTGCCAGCAGCGTATTGTGGCTAGCGATGAATGAGCAGTTCTTC

j_call: TRBJ1-5
clone_size: NA
v_call: TRBV28
d_call: NA
cdr3_aa: CASSFGRLGNQPQHF
cdr3_nt: TGTGCCAGCAGTTTCGGACGCCTCGGGAATCAGCCCCAGCATTTT

j_call: TRBJ2-1
clone_size: NA
v_call: TRBV6-1
d_call: TRBD1
cdr3_aa: CASSGSPDRGTGNEQFF
cdr3_nt: TGTGCCAGCAGTGGATCCCCCGACAGGGGGACTGGGAATGAGCAGTTCTTC

j_call: TRBJ1-1
clone_size: NA
v_call: TRBV7-8
d_call: NA
cdr3_aa: CASSLGTEAEAFF
cdr3_nt: TGTGCCAGCAGCTTAGGGACAGAGGCTGAAGCTTTCTTT

j_call: TRBJ2-1
clone_size: NA
v_call: TRBV20-1
d_call: NA
cdr3_aa: CSARSDGEQFF
cdr3_nt: TGCAGTGCTAGATCAGACGGTGAGCAGTTCTTC

j_call: TRBJ1-2
clone_size: few
v_call: TRBV10-3
d_call: NA
cdr3_aa: CAISEAGATNYGYTF
cdr3_nt: TGTGCCATCAGTGAGGCAGGGGCCACTAACTATGGCTACACCTTC

j_call: TRBJ1-2
clone_size: NA
v_call: TRBV20-1
d_call: NA
cdr3_aa: CSARDRGRGITGYTF
cdr3_nt: TGCAGTGCTAGAGATAGGGGCAGGGGTATCACCGGCTACACCTTC

j_call: TRBJ2-3
clone_size: NA
v_call: TRBV4-2
d_call: NA
cdr3_aa: CASSQDWSTDTQYF
cdr3_nt: TGTGCCAGCAGCCAAGATTGGAGCACAGATACGCAGTATTTT

j_call: TRBJ2-3
clone_size: NA
v_call: TRBV21-1
d_call: NA
cdr3_aa: CASSRTLEGRPGTDTQYF
cdr3_nt: TGTGCCAGCAGCAGGACTCTGGAGGGTAGGCCGGGCACAGATACGCAGTATTTT

j_call: TRBJ2-1
clone_size: NA
v_call: TRBV7-2
d_call: NA
cdr3_aa: CASSLVGANEQFF
cdr3_nt: TGTGCCAGCAGCTTAGTCGGAGCGAATGAGCAGTTCTTC

j_call: TRBJ2-5
clone_size: NA
v_call: TRBV7-9
d_call: NA
cdr3_aa: CASGGWVQETQYF
cdr3_nt: TGTGCCAGCGGTGGGTGGGTCCAAGAGACCCAGTACTTC

j_call: TRBJ2-7
clone_size: once
v_call: TRBV6-6
d_call: TRBD1
cdr3_aa: CASSSNRGLLLYEQYF
cdr3_nt: TGTGCCAGCAGTTCGAACAGGGGCCTACTTTTATACGAGCAGTACTTC

j_call: TRBJ2-5
clone_size: NA
v_call: TRBV7-8
d_call: NA
cdr3_aa: CASSLELWDAKETQYF
cdr3_nt: TGTGCCAGCAGCTTAGAATTGTGGGACGCGAAAGAGACCCAGTACTTC

j_call: TRBJ2-1
clone_size: NA
v_call: TRBV12-3/TRBV12-4
d_call: TRBD2
cdr3_aa: CASSLELAGGPDEQFF
cdr3_nt: TGTGCCAGCAGTTTAGAGCTAGCGGGAGGGCCGGATGAGCAGTTCTTC

j_call: TRBJ2-5
clone_size: NA
v_call: TRBV12-3/TRBV12-4
d_call: NA
cdr3_aa: CASSFAQTQYF
cdr3_nt: TGTGCCAGCAGTTTTGCCCAAACCCAGTACTTC

j_call: TRBJ2-7
clone_size: NA
v_call: TRBV29-1
d_call: NA
cdr3_aa: CSAHTTGSYEQYF
cdr3_nt: TGCAGCGCCCATACTACAGGGTCCTACGAGCAGTACTTC

j_call: TRBJ1-1
clone_size: NA
v_call: TRBV12-3/TRBV12-4
d_call: TRBD1
cdr3_aa: CASSFGTGYGLTEAFF
cdr3_nt: TGTGCCAGCAGTTTCGGGACAGGGTATGGGCTCACTGAAGCTTTCTTT

j_call: TRBJ2-7
clone_size: NA
v_call: TRBV7-2
d_call: NA
cdr3_aa: CASSLGNSFEQYF
cdr3_nt: TGTGCCAGCAGCTTAGGCAACTCATTCGAGCAGTACTTC

j_call: TRBJ2-4
clone_size: few
v_call: TRBV28
d_call: NA
cdr3_aa: CASRAFGVFLMYF
cdr3_nt: TGTGCCAGCAGGGCCTTCGGGGTCTTCCTGATGTACTTC

j_call: TRBJ2-7
clone_size: once
v_call: TRBV7-2
d_call: NA
cdr3_aa: CASSLRLAGRTYEQYF
cdr3_nt: TGTGCCAGCAGCTTACGGTTGGCGGGTAGGACCTACGAGCAGTACTTC

j_call: TRBJ2-3
clone_size: NA
v_call: TRBV25-1
d_call: NA
cdr3_aa: CAIEGGRGGDTQYF
cdr3_nt: TGTGCCATTGAGGGGGGAAGGGGGGGAGATACGCAGTATTTT

j_call: TRBJ1-5
clone_size: NA
v_call: TRBV20-1
d_call: TRBD1
cdr3_aa: CSAGQGPNQPQHF
cdr3_nt: TGCAGTGCTGGACAGGGGCCAAATCAGCCCCAGCATTTT

j_call: TRBJ2-7
clone_size: NA
v_call: TRBV15
d_call: NA
cdr3_aa: CATTHPDYSYEQYF
cdr3_nt: TGTGCCACCACCCACCCGGACTACTCCTACGAGCAGTACTTC

j_call: TRBJ2-1
clone_size: few
v_call: TRBV2
d_call: NA
cdr3_aa: CASTTPSIEQFF
cdr3_nt: TGTGCCAGCACTACCCCTAGCATTGAGCAGTTCTTC

j_call: TRBJ1-5
clone_size: NA
v_call: TRBV6-2/TRBV6-3
d_call: TRBD1
cdr3_aa: CASSYGQDFQPQHF
cdr3_nt: TGTGCCAGCAGTTACGGACAGGACTTTCAGCCCCAGCATTTT

j_call: TRBJ2-7
clone_size: NA
v_call: TRBV27
d_call: NA
cdr3_aa: CASSFSGTDTYEQYF
cdr3_nt: TGTGCCAGCAGTTTTTCCGGGACGGATACCTACGAGCAGTACTTC

j_call: TRBJ2-5
clone_size: NA
v_call: TRBV20-1
d_call: TRBD1
cdr3_aa: CSAGPGQGAKETQYF
cdr3_nt: TGCAGTGCTGGTCCGGGACAGGGGGCGAAAGAGACCCAGTACTTC

j_call: TRBJ2-5
clone_size: NA
v_call: TRBV11-2
d_call: TRBD2
cdr3_aa: CASSLGWRGGTETQYF
cdr3_nt: TGTGCCAGCAGCTTAGGTTGGCGGGGGGGCACCGAGACCCAGTACTTC

j_call: TRBJ2-7
clone_size: few
v_call: TRBV21-1
d_call: NA
cdr3_aa: CASSKYATYLREQYF
cdr3_nt: TGTGCCAGCAGCAAATATGCGACGTACCTCCGCGAGCAGTACTTC

j_call: TRBJ2-7
clone_size: NA
v_call: TRBV3-1
d_call: NA
cdr3_aa: CASSQDRLKWGEQYF
cdr3_nt: TGTGCCAGCAGCCAAGATCGACTCAAATGGGGCGAGCAGTACTTC

j_call: TRBJ1-1
clone_size: NA
v_call: TRBV4-1
d_call: NA
cdr3_aa: CASSPYLGGTEAFF
cdr3_nt: TGCGCCAGCAGCCCATACCTAGGGGGGACTGAAGCTTTCTTT

j_call: TRBJ2-1
clone_size: few
v_call: TRBV29-1
d_call: NA
cdr3_aa: CSVAGELYNEQFF
cdr3_nt: TGCAGCGTTGCAGGGGAGCTCTACAATGAGCAGTTCTTC

j_call: TRBJ2-4
clone_size: NA
v_call: TRBV3-1
d_call: NA
cdr3_aa: CASRSRGANIQYF
cdr3_nt: TGTGCCAGCAGGAGCAGGGGGGCTAACATTCAGTACTTC

j_call: TRBJ2-3
clone_size: NA
v_call: TRBV9
d_call: TRBD2
cdr3_aa: CASSGLTSGGARDTQYF
cdr3_nt: TGTGCCAGCAGCGGATTGACTAGCGGGGGGGCAAGGGATACGCAGTATTTT

j_call: TRBJ2-7
clone_size: once
v_call: TRBV20-1
d_call: NA
cdr3_aa: CSALRGDYTSYEQYF
cdr3_nt: TGCAGTGCTCTAAGGGGCGACTACACCTCCTACGAGCAGTACTTC

j_call: TRBJ2-7
clone_size: NA
v_call: TRBV12-3/TRBV12-4
d_call: NA
cdr3_aa: CASTRTDYEQYF
cdr3_nt: TGTGCCAGCACCCGGACAGACTACGAGCAGTACTTC

j_call: TRBJ2-5
clone_size: NA
v_call: TRBV29-1
d_call: NA
cdr3_aa: CSARTVGFYNEQYF
cdr3_nt: TGCAGCGCACGGACAGTGGGCTTTTACAATGAGCAGTACTTC

j_call: TRBJ2-2
clone_size: NA
v_call: TRBV28
d_call: NA
cdr3_aa: CASRPPGTTGELFF
cdr3_nt: TGTGCCAGCAGACCCCCGGGGACTACCGGGGAGCTGTTTTTT

j_call: TRBJ2-5
clone_size: NA
v_call: TRBV24-1
d_call: NA
cdr3_aa: CATSDGWVETQYF
cdr3_nt: TGTGCCACCAGTGATGGATGGGTAGAGACCCAGTACTTC